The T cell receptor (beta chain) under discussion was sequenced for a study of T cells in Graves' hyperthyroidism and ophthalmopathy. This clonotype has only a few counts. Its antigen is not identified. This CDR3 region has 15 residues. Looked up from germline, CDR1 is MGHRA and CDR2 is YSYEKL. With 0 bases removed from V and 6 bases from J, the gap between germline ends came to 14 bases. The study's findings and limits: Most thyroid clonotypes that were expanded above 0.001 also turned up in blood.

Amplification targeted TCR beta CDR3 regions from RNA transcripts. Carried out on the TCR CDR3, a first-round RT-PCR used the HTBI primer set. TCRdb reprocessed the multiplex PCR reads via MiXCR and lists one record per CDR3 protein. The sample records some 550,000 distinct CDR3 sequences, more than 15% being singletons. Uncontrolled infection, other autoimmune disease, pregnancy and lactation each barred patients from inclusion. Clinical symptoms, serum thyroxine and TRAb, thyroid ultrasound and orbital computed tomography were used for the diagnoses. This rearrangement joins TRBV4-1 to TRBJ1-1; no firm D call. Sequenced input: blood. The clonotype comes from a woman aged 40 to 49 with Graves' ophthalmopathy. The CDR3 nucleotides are TGCGCCAGCAGCCAAGAAGGAGTCGGTGAAGCTGAAGCTTTCTTT. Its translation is CASSQEGVGEAEAFF.